One and the same sample provided the 24 T cell receptor beta chains below, sequenced in a study of cytomegalovirus exposure and HLA in healthy donors. PCR was performed using 60 Vbeta and 13 Jbeta primers. The table came from immunoSEQ multiplex PCR; TCRdb's copy has only in-frame clones and leaves some out. Among some 100,000 clones, 74% were seen once, and the ten largest hold 2% to 2.5%. The specimen sequenced was PBMCs. The receptors were sampled from a human donor in good health.

The chain is built from TRBV5-1 and TRBJ1-6; 7 bases match TRBD1. This CDR3 region has 14 residues. V dropped 2 bases and J dropped 10; count of bases not matched to a gene: 6. CDR1 SGHRS and CDR2 YFSETQ come from the germline V gene. The CDR3 sequence: CASSFGDSGSPLHF. In DNA form, the CDR3 reads TGCGCCAGCAGCTTTGGGGACAGTGGATCACCCCTCCACTTT.

This sequence joins TRBV2 and TRBJ1-2, with 8 bases matching TRBD1. The V gene's germline CDR1 is SNHLY and CDR2 FYNNEI. The CDR3 is made up of 16 amino acids. V dropped 1 base and J dropped 5; count of bases not matched to a gene: 9. The CDR3 DNA is TGTGCCAGCAGTGAAGGGACAGGGCGAACTAGGTATGGCTACACCTTC. This encodes CASSEGTGRTRYGYTF.

This sequence joins TRBV28 and TRBJ2-7; weak D call: TRBD1 (6 bases). The germline V and J ends were trimmed by 3 bases and 6 bases, with 15 bases remaining between them. The CDR3 covers 14 residues. Germline V lookup: CDR1 MDHEN, CDR2 SYDVKM. DNA of the CDR3: TGTGCCAGCAGTTTCGTGGGGGCCGTGAGCGAGCAGTACTTC. Residues: CASSFVGAVSEQYF. The full variable domain, in which reference TRBV28 and TRBJ2-7 provide the parts outside the CDR3, is DVKVTQSSRYLVKRTGEKVFLECVQDMDHENMFWYRQDPGLGLRLIYFSYDVKMKEKGDIPEGYSVSREKKERFSLILESASTNQTSMYLCASSFVGAVSEQYFGPGTRLTVT.

V usage is TRBV6-5 and J usage is TRBJ2-1; perhaps TRBD2 as D (6 bases). Per the germline V gene, CDR1 is MNHEY and CDR2 is SVGAGI. Trimming removed 2 bases at V and 4 bases at J, with 12 bases between. The CDR3 extends over 15 amino acids. This chain's CDR3 is CASSYGGSHYNEQFF. CDR3 DNA sequence: TGTGCCAGCAGTTACGGGGGGAGCCATTACAATGAGCAGTTCTTC.

The rearrangement joins TRBV9 to TRBJ1-3; a weak D match, TRBD1 (5 bases). Trimming stripped 2 bases from V and 5 bases from J, with 11 bases between. This CDR3 comprises 14 residues. Germline V gives CDR1 SGDLS, CDR2 YYNGEE. The CDR3 loop is CASSVQGNRNTIYF. The CDR3 coding sequence is TGTGCCAGCAGCGTCCAGGGTAATCGAAACACCATATATTTT. The variable domain in full, completed from reference TRBV9 and TRBJ1-3, reads DSGVTQTPKHLITATGQRVTLRCSPRSGDLSVYWYQQSLDQGLQFLIQYYNGEERAKGNILERFSAQQFPDLHSELNLSSLELGDSALYFCASSVQGNRNTIYFGEGSWLTVV.

The chain couples TRBV6-1 to TRBJ2-7, with D tentatively TRBD2 (6 bases). The CDR3 is 14 amino acids. V lost 5 bases and J 7 bases, leaving 18 bases between the germline ends. In germline, CDR1 is MNHNS, CDR2 SASEGT. This CDR3 is CASSFSGGAWEQYF. The CDR3 DNA reads as TGTGCCAGCAGTTTCAGTGGAGGGGCCTGGGAGCAGTACTTC.

CDR3 sequence (DNA): TGTGCCAGCAGTGAAGCGGCTAGCGGGGGGATATTCGGCGAGACCCAGTACTTC. Translated: CASSEAASGGIFGETQYF. The rearrangement links TRBV6-1 to TRBJ2-5, with 11 bases matching TRBD2. Trimming at V came to 0 bases and at J to 5 bases, leaving 11 bases not matched to a gene. In germline, CDR1 is MNHNS, CDR2 SASEGT. The CDR3 extends over 18 amino acids.

This clone appeared a few times. This sequence joins TRBV5-6 and TRBJ1-6, with 7 bases matching TRBD1. Germline V gene lookup returns CDR1 SGHDT and CDR2 YYEEEE. V lost 2 bases, J lost 11 bases, and 7 bases stayed unmatched. CDR3 size: 14 residues. CDR3 loop: CASSFTGVSAPLHF. In DNA form, the CDR3 reads TGTGCCAGCAGCTTTACAGGGGTTTCGGCACCCCTCCACTTT.

This chain uses TRBV19 with TRBJ2-5; 7 bases match TRBD1. Germline CDR1 reads LNHDA; CDR2 reads SQIVND (reference sequence). The CDR3 is 14 residues long. The V gene end was trimmed by 5 bases and the J gene end by 4 bases; junction bases not matched to a gene: 7. The CDR3 coding sequence is TGTGCCAGTAGTTTGCAGACAGGGCGAGAGACCCAGTACTTC. Its protein product is CASSLQTGRETQYF. Supplemented by reference TRBV19 and TRBJ2-5, the full variable domain reads DGGITQSPKYLFRKEGQNVTLSCEQNLNHDAMYWYRQDPGQGLRLIYYSQIVNDFQKGDIAEGYSVSREKKESFPLTVTSAQKNPTAFYLCASSLQTGRETQYFGPGTRLLVL.

This clone was observed a handful of times. The genes are TRBV7-2 and TRBJ1-1; 8 nucleotides agree with TRBD1. In germline, CDR1 is SGHTA, CDR2 FQGNSA. The CDR3 consists of 17 residues. Trimming at V came to 3 bases and at J to 0 bases, leaving 9 bases not matched to a gene. This CDR3 is CASSFGTGGDLNTEAFF. The CDR3 nucleotides are TGTGCCAGCAGCTTCGGGACAGGCGGAGACCTGAACACTGAAGCTTTCTTT. The complete variable domain, with remaining parts taken from reference TRBV7-2 and TRBJ1-1, reads GAGVSQSPSNKVTEKGKDVELRCDPISGHTALYWYRQSLGQGLEFLIYFQGNSAPDKSGLPSDRFSAERTGGSVSTLTIQRTQQEDSAVYLCASSFGTGGDLNTEAFFGQGTRLTVV.

The J gene is TRBJ2-5, the V gene TRBV7-2; the match to TRBD1 covers 7 bases. Germline assignment: CDR1 SGHTA and CDR2 FQGNSA. The CDR3 is 15 residues long. The V gene end was trimmed by 4 bases and the J gene end by 1 base; junction bases not matched to a gene: 6. In DNA, the CDR3 is TGTGCCAGCAGCTCAGGACAGGTATCCCAAGAGACCCAGTACTTC. Translating it yields CASSSGQVSQETQYF.

The V gene is TRBV6-5, the J gene TRBJ1-1; D not resolved. V shed 0 bases and J shed 4 bases, with 9 bases lying between them. From germline, CDR1 is MNHEY and CDR2 SVGAGI. This CDR3 is built from 14 residues. Here the CDR3 DNA reads TGTGCCAGCAGTTACTCCCAGGTGTCCACTGAAGCTTTCTTT. Translating it yields CASSYSQVSTEAFF.

This chain connects TRBV5-1 to TRBJ2-5; 8 nucleotides match TRBD1. Germline trimming cut 0 bases from V and 4 bases from J; bases unmatched to any gene: 11. Per the germline V gene, CDR1 is SGHRS and CDR2 is YFSETQ. The CDR3 runs 17 residues. DNA of the CDR3: TGCGCCAGCAGCTTGGCCGCCGGACAGGGTGGGCGAGAGACCCAGTACTTC. Protein sequence: CASSLAAGQGGRETQYF. Full variable domain (missing parts from reference TRBV5-1 and TRBJ2-5): KAGVTQTPRYLIKTRGQQVTLSCSPISGHRSVSWYQQTPGQGLQFLFEYFSETQRNKGNFPGRFSGRQFSNSRSEMNVSTLELGDSALYLCASSLAAGQGGRETQYFGPGTRLLVL.

The chain employs TRBV5-1 and TRBJ2-1; 8 bases match TRBD2. Germline-derived CDR1 and CDR2 are SGHRS and YFSETQ. With 4 bases clipped from V and 3 bases from J, the junction kept 9 bases outside the gene matches. CDR3 length: 16 residues. CDR3 residues: CASSPQALAGYNEQFF. As DNA, the CDR3 is TGCGCCAGCAGCCCACAGGCGCTAGCGGGCTACAATGAGCAGTTCTTC.

This clone was observed a few times. The chain has TRBV28 and TRBJ2-7; 10 nucleotides line up with TRBD2. Germline CDR1 MDHEN, CDR2 SYDVKM. V was clipped by 6 bases and J by 3 bases; unmatched bases: 8. The CDR3 contains 15 residues. The CDR3 spells CASSGASGSRYEQYF. CDR3 DNA: TGTGCCAGCAGCGGAGCTAGCGGGAGTCGCTACGAGCAGTACTTC.

J is TRBJ2-1 and V is TRBV29-1, with a tentative D call TRBD1 (6 bases). This CDR3 comprises 14 residues. CDR1 and CDR2 (germline): SQVTM, ANQGSEA. Trimming shortened V by 4 bases and J by 5 bases, and 15 bases separated the two germline ends. The CDR3, as DNA: TGCAGCGTTGTCCCCGGACAGACAAACAATGAGCAGTTCTTC. Translated: CSVVPGQTNNEQFF.

The rearrangement joins TRBV10-1 to TRBJ1-4; no reliable D call. The CDR3 covers 13 residues. V gave up 7 bases and J gave up 4 bases, with 10 bases separating them. CDR1 WNHNN and CDR2 SYGVQD come from the germline V gene (reference sequence). This CDR3 is CASNTAVNEKLFF. The CDR3 nucleotides read TGCGCCAGCAACACAGCGGTTAATGAAAAACTGTTTTTT.

The chain combines TRBV7-8 with TRBJ2-1; a weak D match, TRBD1 (6 bases). Germline V CDR1 and CDR2: SGHVS, FQNEAQ. V lost 6 bases to trimming and J lost 7 bases, with 28 bases between them. The CDR3 has 18 residues. The CDR3 nucleotides are TGTGCCAGCAGTTACACCCTGGAGTGGATCAGGGGCACAAATGAGCAGTTCTTC. It specifies CASSYTLEWIRGTNEQFF.

This clone was found once. The chain is built from TRBV6-6 and TRBJ2-7; 10 positions agree with TRBD1. Germline loops: CDR1 MNHNY, CDR2 SVGAGI (reference sequence). V was clipped by 5 bases and J by 3 bases; unmatched bases: 7. CDR3 length: 15 residues. CDR3 protein: CASSQIGTGDYEQYF. The CDR3 nucleotides are TGTGCCAGCAGTCAAATTGGGACAGGGGACTACGAGCAGTACTTC.

This clone showed up just a few times. The genes are TRBV4-2 and TRBJ2-2; D gene unclear. Trimming took 0 bases from V and 4 from J, leaving 6 bases between them. Germline lookup yields CDR1 LGHNA and CDR2 YNFKEQ. The CDR3 loop spans 14 amino acids. CDR3 residues: CASSQEAGTGELFF. As DNA, the CDR3 is TGTGCCAGCAGCCAAGAGGCTGGCACCGGGGAGCTGTTTTTT.

This rearrangement joins TRBV28 to TRBJ2-3; 7 bases match TRBD2. Germline CDR1 is MDHEN and CDR2 is SYDVKM. CDR3 length: 15 residues. Trimming removed 7 bases from V and 0 bases from J; junction bases left unmatched: 7. CDR3: CASNRSGPSTDTQYF. CDR3 DNA: TGTGCCAGCAACCGTAGCGGGCCTAGCACAGATACGCAGTATTTT.

The V gene is TRBV4-1, the J gene TRBJ1-4; D is unclear. The CDR3 contains 13 residues. The V gene lost 1 base and the J gene lost 8 bases, with 8 bases spanning the gap. The germline CDR1 and CDR2 sequences are MGHRA and YSYEKL. The CDR3 nucleotides read TGCGCCAGCAGCCAAGTTCTGTTGGAAAAACTGTTTTTT. This encodes CASSQVLLEKLFF.

V gene TRBV6-1 combines with J gene TRBJ2-7, with D possibly TRBD2 on 5 matching bases. Germline assignment: CDR1 MNHNS and CDR2 SASEGT. The CDR3 loop spans 18 amino acids. The V end lost 3 bases, the J end lost 3 bases, and 24 bases lay between the germline ends. This chain's CDR3 is CASSEPGMASRTGYEQYF. CDR3 nucleotides: TGTGCCAGCAGTGAGCCCGGGATGGCGTCGCGGACCGGCTACGAGCAGTACTTC.

The genes are TRBV18 and TRBJ1-1; D possibly corresponds to TRBD1 (5 bases). CDR3 length: 16 residues. In germline, CDR1 is KGHSH, CDR2 LQKENI. The V gene lost 6 bases and the J gene lost 7 bases, with 24 bases spanning the gap. The DNA of the CDR3 is TGTGCCAGCTCTCAAGGGGCAGGGCAAGGGGTCAGTGAAGCTTTCTTT. Amino acid sequence: CASSQGAGQGVSEAFF. The variable domain in full, with the rest retrieved from reference TRBV18 and TRBJ1-1, is NAGVMQNPRHLVRRRGQEARLRCSPMKGHSHVYWYRQLPEEGLKFMVYLQKENIIDESGMPKERFSAEFPKEGPSILRIQQVVRGDSAAYFCASSQGAGQGVSEAFFGQGTRLTVV.